Listed below are T cell receptor beta chains from one sample, sequenced in a study of T-cell memory formation after mild COVID-19. Each CDR3 protein gets one entry after TCRdb re-called the 5' RACE reads with MiXCR. Found here are approximately 200,000 distinct CDR3 sequences, around 16% of them singletons; the top ten hold approximately 2.2%. The sequenced material came from PBMCs or a T cell subset sorted from them (not recorded which). All receptors come from an adult woman who had mild COVID-19 (a few samples of this study predate the infection). Cell type and time point are not known. CDR3s include the opening cysteine and the closing phenylalanine or tryptophan. D genes are given only for firm matches. Some rows have no size entry. The others give once, few or many, or a class for an expanded clone.

v_call: TRBV5-1; clone_size: few; j_call: TRBJ2-2; d_call: -; cdr3_aa: CASSLARGSGELFF; cdr3_nt: TGCGCCAGCAGCTTGGCCCGCGGGTCCGGGGAGCTGTTTTTT
v_call: TRBV7-2; clone_size: -; j_call: TRBJ1-1; d_call: TRBD1; cdr3_aa: CASSFGQGYTEAFF; cdr3_nt: TGTGCCAGCAGCTTCGGACAGGGATACACTGAAGCTTTCTTT
v_call: TRBV4-2; clone_size: -; j_call: TRBJ1-2; d_call: -; cdr3_aa: CASPGGKRYGYTF; cdr3_nt: TGTGCCAGCCCAGGAGGGAAGCGGTATGGCTACACCTTC
v_call: TRBV5-1; clone_size: many; j_call: TRBJ2-1; d_call: -; cdr3_aa: CASSLGVNEQFF; cdr3_nt: TGTGCCAGTTCATTGGGGGTCAATGAGCAGTTCTTC
v_call: TRBV5-1; clone_size: many; j_call: TRBJ2-7; d_call: TRBD1; cdr3_aa: CASRTSGTGDLLHEQYF; cdr3_nt: TGCGCCAGCAGGACCTCCGGGACAGGGGATCTTCTCCACGAGCAGTACTTC
v_call: TRBV29-1; clone_size: few; j_call: TRBJ2-4; d_call: -; cdr3_aa: CSVRRPAGNIQYF; cdr3_nt: TGCAGCGTTCGCCGGCCCGCCGGGAACATTCAGTACTTC
v_call: TRBV7-2; clone_size: -; j_call: TRBJ2-7; d_call: -; cdr3_aa: CASSLPSSYEQYF; cdr3_nt: TGTGCCAGCAGCTTACCGAGCTCCTACGAGCAGTACTTC
v_call: TRBV12-3/TRBV12-4; clone_size: few; j_call: TRBJ2-2; d_call: -; cdr3_aa: CASSLARGGGELFF; cdr3_nt: TGTGCCAGCAGTTTAGCGCGGGGTGGCGGGGAGCTGTTTTTT
v_call: TRBV24-1; clone_size: -; j_call: TRBJ2-1; d_call: TRBD2; cdr3_aa: CATSDFGTSGRNEQFF; cdr3_nt: TGTGCCACCAGTGATTTTGGGACTAGCGGGCGGAATGAGCAGTTCTTC
v_call: TRBV12-3/TRBV12-4; clone_size: -; j_call: TRBJ1-2; d_call: -; cdr3_aa: CASSLMGGDGYTF; cdr3_nt: TGTGCCAGCAGTTTGATGGGTGGGGATGGCTACACCTTC
v_call: TRBV20-1; clone_size: -; j_call: TRBJ2-3; d_call: -; cdr3_aa: CSARQGTDTQYF; cdr3_nt: TGCAGTGCTAGACAGGGCACAGATACGCAGTATTTT
v_call: TRBV20-1; clone_size: few; j_call: TRBJ1-6; d_call: TRBD1; cdr3_aa: CSAEIRGNSPLHF; cdr3_nt: TGCAGTGCTGAAATCAGGGGGAATTCACCCCTCCACTTT